This T cell receptor beta chain was sequenced for a study of T cell clusters in autoimmune cytopenias. General study findings and limits: The cluster-lack signature was not seen for secondary cytopenia versus chronic lymphocytic leukemia.

TRB amplification used approximately 250 ng of peripheral blood genomic DNA. Germline CDR1 is MNHNS and CDR2 is SASEGT. The length of the CDR3 is 13 residues. TRB rearrangements were amplified by touch-down multiplex PCR with mixed TRB-A/B primers. From its re-call of the multiplex PCR reads, TCRdb lists each CDR3 protein once, without DNA. The sample's table shows 10,000 to 15,000 distinct CDR3 sequences. Remarks on this clonotype: Antigen unknown.

This same sample was also part of a study on T cell repertoires in aging, cancer and after chemotherapy.

This rearrangement joins TRBV6-1 to TRBJ2-1; checking the TCRdb D call of TRBD1 is not possible without DNA. Sequenced sample: peripheral blood. The receptor was derived from a human donor in good health. CDR3 residues: CASSGDRHNEQFF.